The 15 T cell receptor beta chains listed next were all sequenced from one sample in a study of blood T cell repertoires in COVID-19. The assay was immunoSEQ multiplex PCR, and TCRdb's table has in-frame clones only and misses some. Among about 130,000 clones listed, approximately 85% were seen once. Source material: peripheral blood. The receptors were sampled from a human donor in a cohort sampled during active COVID-19.

The chain is built from TRBV15 and TRBJ2-2; 8 nucleotides agree with TRBD2. The junction had 9 bases not matched to a gene; V was cut back by 5 bases and J by 1 base. The CDR3 extends over 17 amino acids. Germline V CDR1 and CDR2: LNHNV, YYDKDF (reference sequence). CDR3 coding DNA: TGTGCCACCAGCGACTTCGGACTAGCAGTGAACACCGGGGAGCTGTTTTTT. The encoded protein is CATSDFGLAVNTGELFF.

This clone has only one observation. This chain connects TRBV4-3 to TRBJ1-6; D uncertain. The ends were cut back, 0 bases at V and 9 bases at J, with 6 bases in the middle. The CDR3 covers 13 residues. Per the germline V gene, CDR1 is LGHNA and CDR2 is YSLEER. Here the CDR3 reads CASSQDGVSPLHF. The CDR3 DNA reads TGCGCCAGCAGCCAAGATGGAGTTTCACCCCTCCACTTT.

V and J are TRBV7-9 and TRBJ2-1; 12 positions agree with TRBD2. The trim removed 5 bases at V and 6 bases at J, leaving 14 bases unmatched. CDR1 is SEHNR and CDR2 is FQNEAQ in the germline V gene (reference sequence). This CDR3 is built from 18 residues. This chain's CDR3 is CASSGRGQGTSGFNEQFF. DNA of the CDR3: TGTGCCAGCAGCGGCAGGGGGCAGGGGACTAGCGGGTTCAATGAGCAGTTCTTC.

This sequence joins TRBV4-3 and TRBJ2-3; 12 positions match TRBD2. Germline loops: CDR1 LGHNA, CDR2 YSLEER. V lost 4 bases to trimming and J lost 3 bases; unmatched junction nucleotides: 5. The CDR3 length is 16 residues. CDR3 in DNA: TGCGCCAGCAGCCCAGAAGGGACTAGCGGGACAGATACGCAGTATTTT. Translation: CASSPEGTSGTDTQYF.

The chain employs TRBV11-2 and TRBJ2-3, with 12 bases identical to TRBD2. CDR1 is SGHAT and CDR2 is FQNNGV in the germline V gene. This CDR3 is built from 19 residues. The trim removed 2 bases at V and 3 bases at J, leaving 12 bases unmatched. The chain's CDR3 is CASSLPSGRADVLTDTQYF. The DNA of the CDR3 is TGTGCCAGCAGCTTACCTAGCGGGAGGGCCGATGTTTTAACAGATACGCAGTATTTT.

The rearrangement uses TRBV7-9 and TRBJ1-2, with 9 bases identical to TRBD1. The ends lost 5 bases at V and 7 bases at J; junction bases unmatched: 14. CDR3 length: 16 amino acids. The germline V gene encodes CDR1 SEHNR and CDR2 FQNEAQ (reference sequence). The CDR3 protein is CASSPDGIGTGTGYTF. In DNA, the CDR3 is TGTGCCAGCAGCCCCGACGGGATAGGGACAGGGACTGGCTACACCTTC.

The chain is built from TRBV2 and TRBJ2-2; 9 nucleotides match TRBD1. The CDR3 is 14 amino acids. Germline trimming cut 10 bases from V and 3 bases from J; bases unmatched to any gene: 6. Per the germline V gene, CDR1 is SNHLY and CDR2 is FYNNEI. The CDR3 here is CATYRGRYTGELFF. The CDR3 bases are TGTGCCACGTACAGGGGGCGCTACACCGGGGAGCTGTTTTTT.

The chain has TRBV2 and TRBJ2-1, with 10 bases aligning to TRBD2. Looked up from germline, CDR1 is SNHLY and CDR2 is FYNNEI. The J segment lost 1 base and the V segment lost 4 bases, leaving 1 base of the junction unmatched. This CDR3 has 15 amino acids. The chain's CDR3 is CASSVLAGSYNEQFF. The CDR3 bases are TGTGCCAGCAGTGTACTAGCGGGATCCTACAATGAGCAGTTCTTC. The full variable domain, completed using reference TRBV2 and TRBJ2-1, is EPEVTQTPSHQVTQMGQEVILRCVPISNHLYFYWYRQILGQKVEFLVSFYNNEISEKSEIFDDQFSVERPDGSNFTLKIRSTKLEDSAMYFCASSVLAGSYNEQFFGPGTRLTVL.

This clone was counted ten times or more. The chain is built from TRBV13 and TRBJ2-5; D possibly corresponds to TRBD2 (5 bases). The CDR3 sequence is 13 residues long. V was pared by 8 bases and J by 3 bases, with 13 bases between. The germline V gene has CDR1 PRHDT and CDR2 FYEKMQ (reference sequence). The CDR3 loop reads CASHLRREETQYF. The CDR3, as DNA: TGTGCCAGCCATCTCAGGCGGGAAGAGACCCAGTACTTC.

The chain recombines TRBV5-6 with TRBJ2-2; 7 bases are a match to TRBD1. V trimming: 4 bases; J trimming: 3 bases; junction bases outside the gene matches: 12. Germline assignment: CDR1 SGHDT and CDR2 YYEEEE. The CDR3 totals 17 residues. CDR3 DNA: TGTGCCAGCAGCCGCGTTACAGGGGACGGATACACCGGGGAGCTGTTTTTT. Translated: CASSRVTGDGYTGELFF.

V and J are TRBV7-9 and TRBJ1-2; tentative D call: TRBD1 (6 bases). Deletions cut 1 base from V and 4 bases from J, with 13 bases between. Germline loops: CDR1 SEHNR, CDR2 FQNEAQ (reference sequence). This CDR3 is built from 15 residues. CDR3 residues: CASSLVRGEGYGYTF. DNA for the CDR3: TGTGCCAGCAGCTTAGTCAGGGGCGAGGGCTATGGCTACACCTTC.

V is TRBV7-9 and J is TRBJ2-7; tentative D call: TRBD1 (6 bases). The CDR3 contains 12 residues. Germline lookup yields CDR1 SEHNR and CDR2 FQNEAQ (reference sequence). The V and J ends lost 5 bases and 6 bases respectively, with 11 bases between them. The CDR3 nucleotides are TGTGCCAGCAGCCCCCCCAGGGGCGAGCAGTACTTC. The encoded protein is CASSPPRGEQYF.

This clone was counted only a few times. The genes are TRBV6-5 and TRBJ1-5; TRBD1 matches 10 bases. The germline CDR1 and CDR2 sequences are MNHEY and SVGAGI. CDR3 length equals 15 residues. The J segment lost 4 bases and the V segment lost 2 bases, leaving 2 bases of the junction unmatched. The CDR3 region is CASSYGTGANQPQHF. The CDR3 bases are TGTGCCAGCAGTTACGGGACAGGGGCGAATCAGCCCCAGCATTTT.

V is TRBV5-6 and J is TRBJ1-6, with TRBD1 as a possible D gene (5 bases). This CDR3 is built from 15 residues. From germline, CDR1 is SGHDT and CDR2 YYEEEE. The V and J ends lost 4 bases and 0 bases respectively, with 8 bases between them. Written as DNA, the CDR3 is TGTGCCAGCAGCGGGGGGGTCTCCTATAATTCACCCCTCCACTTT. Encoded protein: CASSGGVSYNSPLHF.

The chain couples TRBV7-2 to TRBJ2-5, with TRBD2 matching over 10 bases. After removal of 2 bases from V and 7 bases from J, the junction contained 7 bases not matched to a gene. This CDR3 is built from 15 residues. Germline V CDR1 and CDR2: SGHTA, FQGNSA. CDR3 sequence (DNA): TGTGCCAGCAGCTTAAAGAGCGGGAGGGGAGGGACCCAGTACTTC. It codes for CASSLKSGRGGTQYF.